This T cell receptor (beta chain) was documented in a study of blood T cells in healthy people across ages. In this sample, this clonotype turned up many times. Its antigen is unidentified. The use of a sample-barcoded 5' primer and a J-beta primer mix characterized a second PCR of roughly 6 to 12 cycles. TCRdb processed the 5' RACE reads anew with MiXCR; each CDR3 protein has one entry. The data show hundreds of thousands of distinct CDR3 sequences, with roughly half seen just once and roughly 13% held by the top ten. J was trimmed by 7 bases and V by 3 bases; bases with no gene match: 6. Germline V CDR1 and CDR2: SQVTM, ANQGSEA. The CDR3 extends over 13 amino acids. Overall study findings and caveats: Per million T cells, the diversity of TCR beta decreased roughly linearly as age advanced. Samples with more naive T cells showed higher observed beta diversity. CMV infection status of these donors was not known.

Extractions gave at least 5 micrograms of total RNA per sample. The source material was blood. The rearrangement links TRBV29-1 to TRBJ1-5; 7 bases fit TRBD1. The receptor comes from a woman aged 80 or over in good health. The CDR3 DNA follows: TGCAGCGTTGATACAGGGGTCGGGCAGCCCCAGCATTTT. It translates to CSVDTGVGQPQHF.